Following are 17 T cell receptor beta chains from one sample sequenced in a study of cytomegalovirus exposure and HLA in healthy donors. Primers for the PCR totalled 60 Vbeta and 13 Jbeta. The assay was immunoSEQ multiplex PCR, and TCRdb's table has in-frame clones only and misses some. The sample has 110,000 or so clones, around 74% seen once. Sample: PBMCs. All receptors come from a man in his forties in good health and CMV-seronegative.

The chain carries TRBV7-3 and TRBJ2-1; the match to TRBD1 covers 7 bases. The CDR3 loop spans 13 amino acids. Trimming cost V 6 bases and J 6 bases; bases outside gene matches: 5. The germline CDR1 and CDR2 sequences are SGHTA and FQGTGA. This CDR3 is CASRQGSGNEQFF. The CDR3 nucleotides are TGTGCCAGCAGACAGGGGAGCGGCAATGAGCAGTTCTTC.

This clone was seen a handful of times. The CDR3 DNA follows: TGTGCCAGCAGACTAACCGGGACACCTTGGAGCAATCAGCCCCAGCATTTT. It codes for CASRLTGTPWSNQPQHF. This chain uses TRBV27 with TRBJ1-5; TRBD1 might be the D (6 bases). Germline lookup yields CDR1 MNHEY and CDR2 SMNVEV (reference sequence). The V end was cut by 6 bases, the J end by 1 base, with 19 bases between. There are 17 residues in the CDR3.

The CDR3 spells CASSVDSTSGRSQETQYF. CDR3 sequence (DNA): TGTGCCAGCAGCGTAGATTCGACTAGCGGGAGAAGTCAAGAGACCCAGTACTTC. The chain uses TRBV9 and TRBJ2-5, with TRBD2 matching over 12 bases. This CDR3 comprises 18 residues. CDR1 SGDLS and CDR2 YYNGEE come from the germline V gene. V was pared by 0 bases and J by 2 bases, with 8 bases of the junction left unmatched. The complete variable domain, with remaining parts taken from reference TRBV9 and TRBJ2-5, reads DSGVTQTPKHLITATGQRVTLRCSPRSGDLSVYWYQQSLDQGLQFLIQYYNGEERAKGNILERFSAQQFPDLHSELNLSSLELGDSALYFCASSVDSTSGRSQETQYFGPGTRLLVL.

The rearrangement joins TRBV7-2 to TRBJ2-1; 7 bases agree with TRBD1. CDR1 is SGHTA and CDR2 is FQGNSA in the germline V gene. The CDR3 is 15 residues long. With 5 bases clipped from V and 7 bases from J, the junction kept 11 bases outside the gene matches. In DNA, the CDR3 is TGTGCCAGCAGCCCGCAGACAGGGCGGGTAAATGAGCAGTTCTTC. It encodes CASSPQTGRVNEQFF. The full variable domain, completed using reference TRBV7-2 and TRBJ2-1, is GAGVSQSPSNKVTEKGKDVELRCDPISGHTALYWYRQSLGQGLEFLIYFQGNSAPDKSGLPSDRFSAERTGGSVSTLTIQRTQQEDSAVYLCASSPQTGRVNEQFFGPGTRLTVL.

The CDR3 sequence is CASSQDGTGLAGDEQFF. DNA for the CDR3: TGTGCCAGCAGCCAAGATGGGACGGGACTAGCGGGAGATGAGCAGTTCTTC. This chain links TRBV4-2 with TRBJ2-1, with TRBD2 matching over 14 bases. Germline V gene data show CDR1 as LGHNA and CDR2 as YNFKEQ. This CDR3 contains 17 residues. J was trimmed by 8 bases and V by 0 bases; bases with no gene match: 6.

The J gene is TRBJ2-3, the V gene TRBV19; weak D call: TRBD1 (6 bases). This CDR3 region has 16 residues. The germline V and J ends were trimmed by 5 bases and 1 base, with 16 bases remaining between them. CDR1 LNHDA and CDR2 SQIVND come from the germline V gene (reference sequence). The CDR3 protein is CASSLLLTGGTDTQYF. CDR3 nucleotides: TGTGCCAGTAGTTTACTGTTGACAGGCGGCACAGATACGCAGTATTTT.

The chain has TRBV4-2 and TRBJ2-1, with a tentative D call TRBD2 (6 bases). In germline, CDR1 is LGHNA, CDR2 YNFKEQ. The CDR3 sequence is 13 residues long. With 0 bases removed from V and 12 bases from J, the gap between germline ends came to 12 bases. CDR3 sequence: CASSQDPGEAQFF. The CDR3, as DNA: TGTGCCAGCAGCCAAGACCCGGGGGAGGCGCAGTTCTTC.

The V call is TRBV7-3, the J call TRBJ2-1; no clear D. There are 14 residues in the CDR3. The V gene lost 5 bases and the J gene lost 3 bases, with 11 bases spanning the gap. CDR1 is SGHTA and CDR2 is FQGTGA in the germline V gene. The chain's CDR3 is CASSPSYLYNEQFF. DNA for the CDR3: TGTGCCAGCAGCCCCTCGTATCTCTACAATGAGCAGTTCTTC.

V gene TRBV6-5 combines with J gene TRBJ2-7; 11 bases agree with TRBD1. Germline V gene data show CDR1 as MNHEY and CDR2 as SVGAGI. J was trimmed by 6 bases and V by 6 bases; bases with no gene match: 10. The length of the CDR3 is 15 residues. The CDR3 DNA reads as TGTGCCAGCAGACCTAACCGGGACAGGGGGGGCGAGCAGTACTTC. Protein sequence: CASRPNRDRGGEQYF.

V is TRBV15 and J is TRBJ2-7; 9 bases align to TRBD2. V lost 1 base, J lost 3 bases, and 13 bases stayed unmatched. CDR1 is LNHNV and CDR2 is YYDKDF in the germline V gene (reference sequence). The CDR3 has 18 amino acids. CDR3 amino acids: CATSRARGLAGLVYEQYF. Written as DNA, the CDR3 is TGTGCCACCAGCAGAGCCCGGGGGCTAGCGGGATTGGTCTACGAGCAGTACTTC.

This chain uses TRBV5-1 with TRBJ1-2, with 10 positions matching TRBD1. Germline CDR1 reads SGHRS; CDR2 reads YFSETQ. The trim removed 3 bases at V and 7 bases at J, leaving 3 bases unmatched. The CDR3 extends over 13 amino acids. The CDR3 DNA follows: TGCGCCAGCAGCTGGGGGACAGGGGTTGGCTACACCTTC. As protein: CASSWGTGVGYTF.

This rearrangement joins TRBV5-6 to TRBJ2-7; 7 bases are a match to TRBD1. CDR3 size: 15 residues. V lost 0 bases, J lost 0 bases, and 3 bases stayed unmatched. The germline V gene has CDR1 SGHDT and CDR2 YYEEEE. For the CDR3, the DNA is TGTGCCAGCAGCTTGGCAGGGACAGCCTCCTACGAGCAGTACTTC. It yields the protein CASSLAGTASYEQYF.

The V and J genes are TRBV6-5 and TRBJ1-5; D is uncertain. The germline CDR1 and CDR2 sequences are MNHEY and SVGAGI. The V gene lost 7 bases and the J gene lost 0 bases, with 10 bases spanning the gap. This CDR3 has 14 amino acids. CDR3 DNA sequence: TGTGCCAGCAAACTAGGTACTAGCAATCAGCCCCAGCATTTT. Its translation is CASKLGTSNQPQHF.

V and J are TRBV4-3 and TRBJ1-6; 11 nucleotides match TRBD1. V gave up 3 bases and J gave up 8 bases; unmatched junction bases: 3. The CDR3 is 15 amino acids. Germline CDR1 LGHNA, CDR2 YSLEER. The CDR3 sequence is CASSQDRGLYSPLHF. CDR3 bases: TGCGCCAGCAGCCAGGACAGGGGGCTTTATTCACCCCTCCACTTT.

The CDR3 sequence: CASSQVYARGPPYEQYF. In DNA form, the CDR3 reads TGCGCCAGCAGCCAAGTATACGCCAGGGGCCCTCCCTACGAGCAGTACTTC. This chain links TRBV4-1 with TRBJ2-7, with D possibly matching TRBD1 (6 bases). Germline CDR1 is MGHRA and CDR2 is YSYEKL. V was clipped by 1 base and J by 2 bases, with 18 bases between them. The CDR3 extends over 17 amino acids.

V usage is TRBV9 and J usage is TRBJ1-3; 7 bases are a match to TRBD1. V lost 5 bases to trimming and J lost 0 bases; unmatched junction nucleotides: 5. The CDR3 is 15 residues long. Germline V gives CDR1 SGDLS, CDR2 YYNGEE. CDR3 nucleotides: TGTGCCAGCAGTACACAGGGGATCTCTGGAAACACCATATATTTT. It codes for CASSTQGISGNTIYF.

V usage is TRBV6-4 and J usage is TRBJ2-7; 7 nucleotides line up with TRBD2. Germline V gene data show CDR1 as MRHNA and CDR2 as SNTAGT. V shed 5 bases, J shed 2 bases, and the junction held 6 bases outside the gene matches. The CDR3 covers 14 residues. The chain's CDR3 is CASSTSARAYEQYF. The CDR3 region has the DNA TGTGCCAGCAGTACTAGCGCACGAGCCTACGAGCAGTACTTC.